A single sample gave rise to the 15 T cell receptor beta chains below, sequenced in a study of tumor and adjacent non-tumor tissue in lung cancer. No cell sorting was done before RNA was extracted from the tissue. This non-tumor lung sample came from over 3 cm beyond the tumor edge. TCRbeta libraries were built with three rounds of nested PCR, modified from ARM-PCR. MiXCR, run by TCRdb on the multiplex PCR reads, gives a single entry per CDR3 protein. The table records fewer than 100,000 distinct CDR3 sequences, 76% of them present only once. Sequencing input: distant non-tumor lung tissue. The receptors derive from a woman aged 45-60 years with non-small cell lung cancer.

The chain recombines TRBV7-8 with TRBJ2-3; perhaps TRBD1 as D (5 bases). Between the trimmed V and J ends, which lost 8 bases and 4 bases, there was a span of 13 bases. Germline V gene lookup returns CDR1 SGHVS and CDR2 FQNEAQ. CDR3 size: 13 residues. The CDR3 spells CASGSDKPDTQYF. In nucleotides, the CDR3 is TGTGCCAGCGGGTCGGACAAGCCAGATACGCAGTATTTT.

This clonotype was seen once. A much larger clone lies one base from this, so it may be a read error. The CDR3 region has the DNA TGCAGTGCTAGAGGCGCCTGGAAATACAAGCAGTACTTC. It is translated as CSARGAWKYKQYF. The V and J genes are TRBV20-1 and TRBJ2-7, with D unclear. The CDR3 extends over 13 amino acids. Germline loops: CDR1 DFQATT, CDR2 SNEGSKA (reference sequence). V lost 1 base and J lost 8, with 15 bases in between.

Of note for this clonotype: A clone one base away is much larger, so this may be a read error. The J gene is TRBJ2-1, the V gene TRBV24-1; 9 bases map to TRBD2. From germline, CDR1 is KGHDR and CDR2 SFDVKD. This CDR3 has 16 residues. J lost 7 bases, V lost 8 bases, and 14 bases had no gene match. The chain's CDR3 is CATKSSVAGERNEQFF. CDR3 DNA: TGTGCCACCAAGTCCTCCGTAGCGGGGGAAAGGAATGAGCAGTTCTTC.

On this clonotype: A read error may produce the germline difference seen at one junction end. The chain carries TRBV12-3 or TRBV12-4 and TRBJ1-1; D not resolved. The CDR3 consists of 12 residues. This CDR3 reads CASSFGSREAFF. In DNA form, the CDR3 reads TGTGCCAGTAGTTTTGGGAGTCGTGAAGCTTTCTTT.

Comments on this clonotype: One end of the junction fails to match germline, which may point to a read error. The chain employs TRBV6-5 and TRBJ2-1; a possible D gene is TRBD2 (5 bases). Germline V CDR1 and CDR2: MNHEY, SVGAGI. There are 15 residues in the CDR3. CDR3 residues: CAKTVTRSSYNEQFF. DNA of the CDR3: TGCGCCAAGACCGTTACTAGGAGCTCCTACAATGAGCAGTTCTTC.

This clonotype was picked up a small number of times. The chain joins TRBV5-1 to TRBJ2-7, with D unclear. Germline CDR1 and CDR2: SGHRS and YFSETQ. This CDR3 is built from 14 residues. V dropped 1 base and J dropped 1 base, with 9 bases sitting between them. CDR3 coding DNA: TGCGCCAGCAGCTTGTCAGCGCCTTCCTACGAGCAGTACTTC. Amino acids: CASSLSAPSYEQYF.

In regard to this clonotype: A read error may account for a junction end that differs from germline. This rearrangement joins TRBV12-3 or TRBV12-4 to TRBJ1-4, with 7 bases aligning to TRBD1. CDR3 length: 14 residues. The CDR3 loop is CASSQQGHDEKLFF. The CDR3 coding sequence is TGTGCCAGCAGTCAACAGGGGCATGATGAGAAACTGTTTTTT.

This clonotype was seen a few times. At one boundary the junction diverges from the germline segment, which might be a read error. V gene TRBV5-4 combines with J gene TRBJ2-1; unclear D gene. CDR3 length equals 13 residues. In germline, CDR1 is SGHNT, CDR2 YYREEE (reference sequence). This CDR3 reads CTSSMWSADEQFF. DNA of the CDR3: TGTACCAGCAGCATGTGGTCGGCAGACGAGCAGTTCTTC.

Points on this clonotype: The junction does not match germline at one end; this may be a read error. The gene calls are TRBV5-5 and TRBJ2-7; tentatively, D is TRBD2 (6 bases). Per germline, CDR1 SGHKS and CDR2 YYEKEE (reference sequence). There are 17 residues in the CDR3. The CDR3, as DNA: TGTGCCAGCAGCCCAAGGGAGGCCGGGAGATCCGCCTACGAGCAGTGCTTC. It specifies CASSPREAGRSAYEQCF.

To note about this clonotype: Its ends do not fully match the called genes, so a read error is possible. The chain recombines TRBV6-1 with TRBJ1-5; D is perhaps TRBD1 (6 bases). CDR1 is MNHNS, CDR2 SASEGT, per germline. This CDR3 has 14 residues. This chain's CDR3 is CASRGRGSNQSHHF. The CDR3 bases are TGTGCCAGCAGGGGAAGGGGGAGCAATCAGTCCCATCATTTT.

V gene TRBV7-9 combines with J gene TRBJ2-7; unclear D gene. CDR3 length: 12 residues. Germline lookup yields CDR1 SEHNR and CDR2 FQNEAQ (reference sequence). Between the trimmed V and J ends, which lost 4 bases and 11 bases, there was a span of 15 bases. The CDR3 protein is CASSSSSYDKYF. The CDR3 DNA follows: TGTGCCAGCAGCTCCTCATCCTACGATAAGTACTTC.

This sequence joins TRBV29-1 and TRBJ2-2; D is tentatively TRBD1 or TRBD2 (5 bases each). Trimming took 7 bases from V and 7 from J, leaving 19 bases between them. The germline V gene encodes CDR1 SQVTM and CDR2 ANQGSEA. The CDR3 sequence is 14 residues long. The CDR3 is CSARGVTGIGELFF. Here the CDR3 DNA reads TGCAGCGCTAGAGGGGTCACTGGGATCGGGGAGCTGTTTTTT.

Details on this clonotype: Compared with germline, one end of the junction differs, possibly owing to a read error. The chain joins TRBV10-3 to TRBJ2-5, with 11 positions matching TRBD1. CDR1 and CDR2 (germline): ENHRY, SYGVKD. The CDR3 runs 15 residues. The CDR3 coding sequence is TGTGTCATCAGTGAGGGACAGGGGGTAAGGGAGGCCCAGTACTTC. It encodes CVISEGQGVREAQYF.

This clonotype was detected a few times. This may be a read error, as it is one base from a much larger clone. Here the CDR3 reads CSGIQNTEAFF. The DNA for the CDR3 is TGCAGCGGTATACAGAACACTGAAGCTTTCTTT. The rearrangement uses TRBV29-1 and TRBJ1-1; D unclear. The CDR3 contains 11 residues. Germline CDR1 is SQVTM and CDR2 is ANQGSEA. V lost 7 bases and J 1 base, leaving 7 bases between the germline ends.

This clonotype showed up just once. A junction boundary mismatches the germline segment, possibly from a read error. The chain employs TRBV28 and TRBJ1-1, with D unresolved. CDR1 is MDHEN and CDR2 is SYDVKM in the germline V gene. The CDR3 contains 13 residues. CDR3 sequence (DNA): TGTGCAAGCAGTTCCCCAGATAGGACTGAAGCTTTCTTT. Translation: CASSSPDRTEAFF.